The 9 T cell receptor beta chains presented below share a single source sample, sequenced in a study of T-cell reconstitution after alpha-beta-depleted transplantation in children. Unique molecular identifiers featured in how the TCRbeta library was prepared. TCRdb itself ran the PCR reads through MiXCR, one entry per CDR3 protein. The sample has 350,000 to 400,000 distinct CDR3 sequences; approximately 20% are singletons. This specimen consisted of PBMCs from the stem cell graft donor, obtained from the stem cell graft. The receptor set was obtained from a human donor who donated a stem cell graft to a child with acute myeloid leukemia.

Here the CDR3 DNA reads TGTGCCAGCAGGCTCAGTCCTGCGGGTGTGGAGCAGTACTTC. Protein product: CASRLSPAGVEQYF. The chain combines TRBV12-3 or TRBV12-4 with TRBJ2-7; TRBD2 is a possible D gene (5 bases). V gave up 6 bases and J gave up 7 bases, with 19 bases separating them. The CDR3 length is 14 residues.

This clonotype was seen a few times. The chain employs TRBV11-2 and TRBJ1-5; tentative D call: TRBD1 (5 bases). The CDR3 loop spans 17 amino acids. Trimming pared 0 bases from V and 4 bases from J, leaving 16 bases between. From germline, CDR1 is SGHAT and CDR2 FQNNGV. This CDR3 reads CASSLEAGLEGNQPQHF. CDR3 nucleotide sequence: TGTGCCAGCAGCTTAGAGGCCGGGTTGGAGGGGAATCAGCCCCAGCATTTT.

This clonotype showed up just a few times. The V call is TRBV29-1, the J call TRBJ2-3; TRBD1 aligns across 7 bases. Germline V CDR1 and CDR2: SQVTM, ANQGSEA. The CDR3 length is 14 residues. V lost 5 bases, J lost 2 bases, and 7 bases stayed unmatched. The CDR3 sequence is CSVKDRSFTDTQYF. The CDR3 DNA reads TGCAGCGTTAAGGACAGGTCCTTCACAGATACGCAGTATTTT.

This clonotype came up many times. The chain employs TRBV5-5 and TRBJ2-7; D gene unclear. The CDR3 extends over 14 amino acids. Trimming shortened V by 1 base and J by 0 bases, and 8 bases separated the two germline ends. Germline V gives CDR1 SGHKS, CDR2 YYEKEE (reference sequence). CDR3: CASSLSQSSYEQYF. The CDR3 DNA follows: TGTGCCAGCAGCTTGTCACAGAGCTCCTACGAGCAGTACTTC.

The rearrangement joins TRBV5-1 to TRBJ2-2; D call uncertain. The CDR3 has 14 residues. Per the germline V gene, CDR1 is SGHRS and CDR2 is YFSETQ. V lost 5 bases, J lost 5 bases, and 13 bases lay in between. The CDR3 sequence: CASSREVRTGELFF. CDR3 DNA sequence: TGCGCCAGCAGTCGAGAGGTAAGGACCGGGGAGCTGTTTTTT.

Turning to this clonotype: A much bigger clone sits one base away, suggesting this may be a read error. V and J are TRBV6-1 and TRBJ2-7; a weak D match, TRBD1 (6 bases). Per the germline V gene, CDR1 is MNHNS and CDR2 is SASEGT. The CDR3 loop spans 16 amino acids. Written as DNA, the CDR3 is TGTGCCAGCGAGGGGTCAATGGGGCAGGGGCTCAGCGAGGAGTACTTC. This sequence encodes CASEGSMGQGLSEEYF.

This clonotype showed up just once. The rearrangement uses TRBV11-3 and TRBJ1-1; D gene unclear. The ends were cut back, 3 bases at V and 5 bases at J, with 13 bases in the middle. Per the germline V gene, CDR1 is SGHNT and CDR2 is YENEEA. This CDR3 contains 14 residues. CDR3 DNA sequence: TGTGCCAGCAGCTTGAGTGGTGCGAATACTGAAGCTTTCTTT. Its translation is CASSLSGANTEAFF.

This clonotype was seen repeatedly, ten times or more. J is TRBJ2-5 and V is TRBV20-1, with D unresolved. The germline gives CDR1 DFQATT, CDR2 SNEGSKA (reference sequence). Between the trimmed V and J ends, which lost 7 bases and 0 bases, there was a span of 9 bases. CDR3 length: 12 amino acids. The CDR3 sequence is CSVVGYQETQYF. CDR3 coding DNA: TGCAGTGTGGTCGGCTACCAAGAGACCCAGTACTTC.

A single count supports this clonotype. The V and J genes are TRBV12-3 or TRBV12-4 and TRBJ2-1, with 7 bases lining up with TRBD1. The CDR3 has 14 amino acids. With V trimmed by 6 bases and J by 0 bases, 2 bases remained unmatched. The CDR3 loop reads CASSQGVSYNEQFF. The CDR3 region has the DNA TGTGCCAGCAGCCAGGGGGTCTCCTACAATGAGCAGTTCTTC.